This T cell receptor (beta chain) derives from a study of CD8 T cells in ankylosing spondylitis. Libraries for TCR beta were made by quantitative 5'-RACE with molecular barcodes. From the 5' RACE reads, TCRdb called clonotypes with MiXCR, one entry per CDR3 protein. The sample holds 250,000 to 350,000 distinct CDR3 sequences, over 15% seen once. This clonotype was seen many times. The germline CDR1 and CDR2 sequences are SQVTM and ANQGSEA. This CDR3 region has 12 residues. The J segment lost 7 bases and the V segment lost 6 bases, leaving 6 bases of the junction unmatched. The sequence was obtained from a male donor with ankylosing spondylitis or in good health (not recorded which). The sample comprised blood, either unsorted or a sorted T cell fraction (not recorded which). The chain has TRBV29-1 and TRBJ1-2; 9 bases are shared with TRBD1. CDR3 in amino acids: CSVEQGASGYTF. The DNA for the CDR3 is TGCAGCGTAGAACAGGGGGCAAGTGGCTACACCTTC. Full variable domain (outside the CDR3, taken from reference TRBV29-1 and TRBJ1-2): SAVISQKPSRDICQRGTSLTIQCQVDSQVTMMFWYRQQPGQSLTLIATANQGSEATYESGFVIDKFPISRPNLTFSTLTVSNMSPEDSSIYLCSVEQGASGYTFGSGTRLTVV.